The entry below gives a single T cell receptor (beta chain) sequence along with its context. Its antigen is undetermined. The sample originates from a study of cytomegalovirus exposure and HLA in healthy donors. The wider study: Of the donors genotyped, approximately 410 in all, over 80% fell in the Caucasian-associated ancestry cluster. Overall study results and limits: Accurate HLA-A and HLA-B prediction from TCR beta sequences was reported for most subjects.

CDR1 SNHLY and CDR2 FYNNEI come from the germline V gene. Trimming cost V 4 bases and J 1 base, with 7 bases left between them. CDR3 length: 14 amino acids. PCR involved 60 Vbeta and 13 Jbeta primers. The data were produced by immunoSEQ multiplex PCR, yet TCRdb's version contains in-frame clones alone and is incomplete. The table lists fewer than 200,000 clones, 75% to 90% of them singletons. Donors counted as nominally healthy when sampled, yet unrecorded immune exposures were likely. The rearrangement uses TRBV2 and TRBJ2-2; tentatively, D is TRBD1 (5 bases). Sequencing was done on a sample of PBMCs. The sequence came from a boy between 10 and 17 years old in good health and CMV-seronegative. CDR3 loop: CASSAQVNTGELFF. The CDR3, as DNA: TGTGCCAGCAGTGCACAGGTGAACACCGGGGAGCTGTTTTTT. The whole variable domain, remainder taken from reference TRBV2 and TRBJ2-2, is EPEVTQTPSHQVTQMGQEVILRCVPISNHLYFYWYRQILGQKVEFLVSFYNNEISEKSEIFDDQFSVERPDGSNFTLKIRSTKLEDSAMYFCASSAQVNTGELFFGEGSRLTVL.